This T cell receptor beta chain was documented in a study of CD8+ T cells in alopecia areata. Peripheral blood and lesional scalp punch biopsies came from alopecia areata patients. Sorting of CD4+ and CD8+ T cells was performed on PBMCs. Once RNA had been extracted, it was reverse transcribed into cDNA to act as the sequencing template. Sequenced by immunoSEQ multiplex PCR; TCRdb stores in-frame clones only, minus some. The data show around 80,000 clones, roughly 50% seen once. The V end lost 2 bases, the J end lost 8 bases, and 14 bases lay between the germline ends. This CDR3 spans 14 amino acids. In germline, CDR1 is SGHRS, CDR2 YFSETQ. Broader study findings: In patients, TCRs were shared less clearly than in mice, and HLA may possibly be involved. Lesional scalp exceeded normal scalp in clonality, especially in alopecia totalis/universalis.

Regarding this clone: Its specificity is not known.

The origin of this receptor is a human donor with alopecia areata. This sequence joins TRBV5-1 and TRBJ2-1; a weak D match, TRBD2 (7 bases). The material sequenced was NKG2D-high CD8+ T cells sorted from blood. The CDR3 coding sequence is TGCGCCAGCAGCTTCCGGGGGGCGCACGATGAGCAGTTCTTC. Protein product: CASSFRGAHDEQFF. The full variable domain, completed using reference TRBV5-1 and TRBJ2-1, is KAGVTQTPRYLIKTRGQQVTLSCSPISGHRSVSWYQQTPGQGLQFLFEYFSETQRNKGNFPGRFSGRQFSNSRSEMNVSTLELGDSALYLCASSFRGAHDEQFFGPGTRLTVL.